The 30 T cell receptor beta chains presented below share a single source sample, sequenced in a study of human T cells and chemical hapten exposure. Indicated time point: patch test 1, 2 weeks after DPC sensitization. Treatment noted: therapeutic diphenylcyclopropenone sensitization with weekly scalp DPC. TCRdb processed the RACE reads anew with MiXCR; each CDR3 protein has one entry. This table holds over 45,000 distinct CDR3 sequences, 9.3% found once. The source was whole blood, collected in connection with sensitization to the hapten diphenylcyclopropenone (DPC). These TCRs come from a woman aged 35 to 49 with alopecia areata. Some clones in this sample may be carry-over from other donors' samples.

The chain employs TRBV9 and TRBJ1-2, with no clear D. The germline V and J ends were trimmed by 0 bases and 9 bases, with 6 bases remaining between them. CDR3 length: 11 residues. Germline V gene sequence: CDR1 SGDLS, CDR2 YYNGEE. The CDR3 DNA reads TGTGCCAGCAGCGTAGGTTCTAGCTACACCTTC. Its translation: CASSVGSSYTF.

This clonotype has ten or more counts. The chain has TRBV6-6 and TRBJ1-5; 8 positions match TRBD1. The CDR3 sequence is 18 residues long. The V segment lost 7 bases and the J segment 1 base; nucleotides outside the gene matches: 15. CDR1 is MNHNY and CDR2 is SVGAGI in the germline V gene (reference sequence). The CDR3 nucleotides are TGTGCCAGCAAGACCCGACAGGGGAGTATAGCGAGCAATCAGCCCCAGCATTTT. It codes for CASKTRQGSIASNQPQHF.

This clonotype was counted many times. The CDR3 DNA is TGTGCCAGCAGCTCGACCAGGGGGCTAACAGATACGCAGTATTTT. It codes for CASSSTRGLTDTQYF. This chain uses TRBV7-2 with TRBJ2-3, with 8 nucleotides matching TRBD1. Trimming took 4 bases from V and 3 from J; bases not matched to a gene: 6. CDR3 length: 15 residues. The V gene's germline CDR1 is SGHTA and CDR2 FQGNSA.

The CDR3 region has the DNA TGTGCCAGCAGTGACTCCCGGGGGAGCACAGATACGCAGTATTTT. This gives the protein CASSDSRGSTDTQYF. This chain connects TRBV6-4 to TRBJ2-3, with D maybe TRBD2 (6 bases). This CDR3 is built from 15 residues. CDR1 and CDR2 from the germline V gene are MRHNA and SNTAGT. Deletions cut 0 bases from V and 0 bases from J, with 7 bases between.

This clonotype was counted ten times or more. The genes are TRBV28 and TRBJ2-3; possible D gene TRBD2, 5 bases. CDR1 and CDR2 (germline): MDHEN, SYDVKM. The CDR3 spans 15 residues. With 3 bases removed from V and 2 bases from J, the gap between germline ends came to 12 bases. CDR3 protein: CASSLPSRLTDTQYF. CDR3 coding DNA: TGTGCCAGCAGTTTGCCTAGCCGACTCACAGATACGCAGTATTTT.

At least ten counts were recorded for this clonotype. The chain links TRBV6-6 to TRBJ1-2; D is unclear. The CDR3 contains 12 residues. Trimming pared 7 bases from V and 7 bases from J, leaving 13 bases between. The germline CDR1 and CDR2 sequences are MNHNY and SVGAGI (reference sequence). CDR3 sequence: CASTVRVAGYTF. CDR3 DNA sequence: TGTGCCAGCACGGTAAGGGTGGCTGGCTACACCTTC.

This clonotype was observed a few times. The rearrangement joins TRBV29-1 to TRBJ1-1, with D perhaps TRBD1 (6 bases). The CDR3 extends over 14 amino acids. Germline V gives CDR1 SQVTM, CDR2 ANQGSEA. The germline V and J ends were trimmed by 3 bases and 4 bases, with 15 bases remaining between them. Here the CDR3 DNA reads TGCAGCGTTGATTCTGGAACAGGGAGCACTGAAGCTTTCTTT. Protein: CSVDSGTGSTEAFF.

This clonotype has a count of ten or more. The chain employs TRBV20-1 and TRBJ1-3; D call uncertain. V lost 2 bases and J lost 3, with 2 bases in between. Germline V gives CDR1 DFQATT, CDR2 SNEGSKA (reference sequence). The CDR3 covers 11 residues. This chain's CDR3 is CSARIGNTIYF. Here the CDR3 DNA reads TGCAGTGCTAGAATTGGAAACACCATATATTTT.

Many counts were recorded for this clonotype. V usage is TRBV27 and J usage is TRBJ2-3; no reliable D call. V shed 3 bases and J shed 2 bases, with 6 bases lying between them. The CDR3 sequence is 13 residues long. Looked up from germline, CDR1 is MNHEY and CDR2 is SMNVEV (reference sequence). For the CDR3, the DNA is TGTGCCAGCAGTTTCACCGTCACAGATACGCAGTATTTT. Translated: CASSFTVTDTQYF.

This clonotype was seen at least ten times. CDR3 DNA sequence: TGTGCCAGCAGTTACTCCACCGGGACGAACTATGGCTACACCTTC. It specifies CASSYSTGTNYGYTF. The rearrangement uses TRBV6-5 and TRBJ1-2; possible D gene TRBD1, 5 bases. V lost 0 bases to trimming and J lost 2 bases, with 10 bases between them. CDR1 is MNHEY and CDR2 is SVGAGI in the germline V gene. This CDR3 contains 15 residues.

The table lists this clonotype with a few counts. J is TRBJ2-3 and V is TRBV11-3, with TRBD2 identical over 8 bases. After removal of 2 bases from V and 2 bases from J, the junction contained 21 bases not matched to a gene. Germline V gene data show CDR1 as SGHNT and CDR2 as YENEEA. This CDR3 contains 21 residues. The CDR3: CASSLKGPKNRGGSNTDTQYF. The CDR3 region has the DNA TGTGCCAGCAGCTTAAAGGGACCCAAAAACCGGGGGGGTTCAAACACAGATACGCAGTATTTT.

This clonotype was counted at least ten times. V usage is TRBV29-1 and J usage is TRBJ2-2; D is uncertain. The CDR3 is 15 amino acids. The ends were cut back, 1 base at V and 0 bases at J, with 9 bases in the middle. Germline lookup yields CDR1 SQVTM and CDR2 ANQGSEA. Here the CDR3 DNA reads TGCAGCGTTGAAGGGACCGTATCGAACACCGGGGAGCTGTTTTTT. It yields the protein CSVEGTVSNTGELFF.

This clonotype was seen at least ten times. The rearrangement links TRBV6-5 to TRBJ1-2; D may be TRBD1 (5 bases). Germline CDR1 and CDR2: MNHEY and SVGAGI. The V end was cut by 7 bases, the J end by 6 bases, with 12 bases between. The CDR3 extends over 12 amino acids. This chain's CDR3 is CASKRGFDGYTF. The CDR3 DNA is TGTGCCAGCAAACGGGGGTTTGATGGCTACACCTTC.

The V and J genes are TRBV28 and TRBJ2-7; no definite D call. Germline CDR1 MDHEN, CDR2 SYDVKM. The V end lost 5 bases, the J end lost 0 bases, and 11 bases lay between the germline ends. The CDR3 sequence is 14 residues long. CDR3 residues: CASSARTGSYEQYF. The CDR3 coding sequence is TGTGCCAGCAGTGCCCGGACGGGCTCCTACGAGCAGTACTTC. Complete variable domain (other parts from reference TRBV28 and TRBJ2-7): DVKVTQSSRYLVKRTGEKVFLECVQDMDHENMFWYRQDPGLGLRLIYFSYDVKMKEKGDIPEGYSVSREKKERFSLILESASTNQTSMYLCASSARTGSYEQYFGPGTRLTVT.

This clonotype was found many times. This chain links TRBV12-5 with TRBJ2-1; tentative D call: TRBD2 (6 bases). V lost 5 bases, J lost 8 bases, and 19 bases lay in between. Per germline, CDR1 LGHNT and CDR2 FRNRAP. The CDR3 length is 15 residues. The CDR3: CASGLRLEFVYEQFF. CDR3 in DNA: TGTGCTAGTGGTCTCCGACTAGAATTTGTCTATGAGCAGTTCTTC.

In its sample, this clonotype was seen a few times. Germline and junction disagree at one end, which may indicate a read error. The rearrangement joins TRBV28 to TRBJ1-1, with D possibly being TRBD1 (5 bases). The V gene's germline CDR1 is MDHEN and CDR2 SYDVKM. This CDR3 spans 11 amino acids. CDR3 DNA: TGTGCCAGCAGTGCGGTGGACGGGGCAGACTTT. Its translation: CASSAVDGADF.

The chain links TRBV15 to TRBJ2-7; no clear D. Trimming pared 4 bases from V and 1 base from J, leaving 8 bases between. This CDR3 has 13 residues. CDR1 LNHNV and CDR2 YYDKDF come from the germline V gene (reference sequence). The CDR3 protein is CATSKHRSYEQYF. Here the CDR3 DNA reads TGTGCCACCAGCAAACACCGGTCCTACGAGCAGTACTTC.

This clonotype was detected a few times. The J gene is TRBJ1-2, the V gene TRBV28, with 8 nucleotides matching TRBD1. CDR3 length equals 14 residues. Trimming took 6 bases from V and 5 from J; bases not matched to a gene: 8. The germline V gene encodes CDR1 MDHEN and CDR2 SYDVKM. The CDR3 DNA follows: TGTGCCAGCAGGCCACAGGGGGGTGGATATGGCTACACCTTC. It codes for CASRPQGGGYGYTF.

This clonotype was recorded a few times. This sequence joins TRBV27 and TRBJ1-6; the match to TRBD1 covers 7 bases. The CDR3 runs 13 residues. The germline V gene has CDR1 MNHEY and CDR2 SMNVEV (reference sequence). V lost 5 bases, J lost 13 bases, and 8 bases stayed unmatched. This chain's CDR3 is CASSLGQFSPLHF. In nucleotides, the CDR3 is TGTGCCAGCAGTCTGGGACAGTTTTCCCCCCTCCACTTT.

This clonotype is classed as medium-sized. CDR3 region: CASSVSSGGSTDTQYF. The CDR3 bases are TGTGCCAGCAGTGTCTCTAGCGGGGGTAGCACAGATACGCAGTATTTT. The J gene is TRBJ2-3, the V gene TRBV6-1; 10 positions match TRBD2. Losses at the gene ends were 4 bases for V and 0 bases for J; bases not matched to a gene: 4. This CDR3 spans 16 amino acids. The germline gives CDR1 MNHNS, CDR2 SASEGT.

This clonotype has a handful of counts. The CDR3 reads CSAREGPGALSGYTF. The DNA for the CDR3 is TGCAGTGCTAGAGAGGGACCGGGGGCGCTCAGTGGCTACACCTTC. The V and J genes are TRBV20-1 and TRBJ1-2; TRBD1 might be the D (6 bases). V lost 0 bases and J lost 7, with 18 bases in between. Germline loops: CDR1 DFQATT, CDR2 SNEGSKA (reference sequence). The CDR3 spans 15 residues.

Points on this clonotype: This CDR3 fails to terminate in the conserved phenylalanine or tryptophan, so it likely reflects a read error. CDR3 residues: CASSQVVSRQEEAFL. CDR3 sequence (DNA): TGCGCCAGCAGCCAAGTAGTTTCTCGGCAGGAGGAAGCTTTCCTT. The chain couples TRBV4-1 to TRBJ1-1; no clear D. V gave up 1 base and J gave up 8 bases, with 17 bases separating them. The V gene's germline CDR1 is MGHRA and CDR2 YSYEKL. This CDR3 region has 15 residues.

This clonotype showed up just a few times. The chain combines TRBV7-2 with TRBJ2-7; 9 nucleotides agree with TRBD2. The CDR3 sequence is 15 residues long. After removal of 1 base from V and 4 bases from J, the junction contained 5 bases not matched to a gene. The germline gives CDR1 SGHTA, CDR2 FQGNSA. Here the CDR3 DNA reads TGTGCCAGCAGCTTAGTGGCTAGCGGGGCTTACGAGCAGTACTTC. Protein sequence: CASSLVASGAYEQYF.

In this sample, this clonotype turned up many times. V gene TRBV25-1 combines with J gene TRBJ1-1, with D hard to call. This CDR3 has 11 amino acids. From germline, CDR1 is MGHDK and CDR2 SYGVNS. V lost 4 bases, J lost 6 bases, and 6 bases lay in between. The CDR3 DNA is TGTGCCAGCAGTGTATGGGCTGAAGCTTTCTTT. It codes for CASSVWAEAFF.

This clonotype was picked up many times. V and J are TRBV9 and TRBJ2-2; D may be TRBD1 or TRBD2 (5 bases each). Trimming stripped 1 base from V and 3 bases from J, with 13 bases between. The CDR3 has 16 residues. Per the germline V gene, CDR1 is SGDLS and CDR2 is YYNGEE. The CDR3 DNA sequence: TGTGCCAGCAGCGTATCCCACGGGGACGACACCGGGGAGCTGTTTTTT. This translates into CASSVSHGDDTGELFF. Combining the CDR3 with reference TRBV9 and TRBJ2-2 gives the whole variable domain DSGVTQTPKHLITATGQRVTLRCSPRSGDLSVYWYQQSLDQGLQFLIQYYNGEERAKGNILERFSAQQFPDLHSELNLSSLELGDSALYFCASSVSHGDDTGELFFGEGSRLTVL.

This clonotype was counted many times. The CDR3 protein is CASSVGGGYNEQFF. CDR3 DNA: TGTGCCAGCAGCGTAGGGGGAGGGTACAATGAGCAGTTCTTC. The chain joins TRBV9 to TRBJ2-1; 7 nucleotides align to TRBD2. Germline loops: CDR1 SGDLS, CDR2 YYNGEE. The length of the CDR3 is 14 residues. V gave up 0 bases and J gave up 4 bases; unmatched junction bases: 1.

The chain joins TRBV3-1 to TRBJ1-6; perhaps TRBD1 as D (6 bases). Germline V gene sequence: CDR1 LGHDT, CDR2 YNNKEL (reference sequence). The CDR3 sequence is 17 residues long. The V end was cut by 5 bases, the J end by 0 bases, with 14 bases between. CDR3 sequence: CASSSGHYSSYNSPLHF. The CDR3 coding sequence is TGTGCCAGCAGCTCGGGACACTACAGCTCCTATAATTCACCCCTCCACTTT.

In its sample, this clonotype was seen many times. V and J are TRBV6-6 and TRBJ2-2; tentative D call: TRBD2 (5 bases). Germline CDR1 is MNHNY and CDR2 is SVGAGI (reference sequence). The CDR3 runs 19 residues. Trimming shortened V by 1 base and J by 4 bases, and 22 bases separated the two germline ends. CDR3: CASSYYIGKGPIVTGELFF. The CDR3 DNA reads TGTGCCAGCAGTTACTACATCGGGAAGGGCCCCATTGTCACCGGGGAGCTGTTTTTT.

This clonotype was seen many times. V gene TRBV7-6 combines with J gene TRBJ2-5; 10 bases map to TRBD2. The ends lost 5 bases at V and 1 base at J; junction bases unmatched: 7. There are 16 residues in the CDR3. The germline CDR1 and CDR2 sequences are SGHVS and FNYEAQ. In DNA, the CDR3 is TGTGCCAGCAGCATCGGACTAGCGGACCCCCAAGAGACCCAGTACTTC. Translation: CASSIGLADPQETQYF. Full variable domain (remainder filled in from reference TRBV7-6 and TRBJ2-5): GAGVSQSPRYKVTKRGQDVALRCDPISGHVSLYWYRQALGQGPEFLTYFNYEAQQDKSGLPNDRFSAERPEGSISTLTIQRTEQRDSAMYRCASSIGLADPQETQYFGPGTRLLVL.

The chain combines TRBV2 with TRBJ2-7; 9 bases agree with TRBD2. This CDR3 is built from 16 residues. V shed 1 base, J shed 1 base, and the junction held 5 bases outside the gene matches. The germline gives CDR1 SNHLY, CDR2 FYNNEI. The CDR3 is CASSEELAGQSYEQYF. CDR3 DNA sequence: TGTGCCAGCAGTGAAGAACTAGCGGGCCAATCCTACGAGCAGTACTTC.